The rows below give T cell receptor beta chains drawn from one sample of a study of shared clonotypes between healthy human individuals. The table came from immunoSEQ multiplex PCR; TCRdb's copy has only in-frame clones and leaves some out. The data hold about 460,000 clones, with more than 70% observed a single time. Specimen: PBMCs. Receptors were obtained from a woman between 40 and 55 years old in good health. Some clones in this sample may be carry-over from other donors' samples. Both conserved end residues are part of each CDR3. D genes are given only for firm matches. Clone size is not always given. Where it is, it says once, few, many or a class for expanded clones.

V gene: TRBV11-2; D gene: TRBD2; J gene: TRBJ2-1; clone size: once; CDR3 DNA: TGTGCCAGCAGCTTATTGAGGAGCGGGAGATCGTCTGAGCAGTTCTTC; CDR3 protein: CASSLLRSGRSSEQFF
V gene: TRBV19; D gene: NA; J gene: TRBJ2-1; clone size: few; CDR3 DNA: TGTGCCAGTAGTATTTGGGGGGTACAGGGCAATGAGCAGTTCTTC; CDR3 protein: CASSIWGVQGNEQFF
V gene: TRBV11-3; D gene: TRBD2; J gene: TRBJ2-1; clone size: few; CDR3 DNA: TGTGCCAGCAGCCGCGGGACTAGCGGGAGCGGTGAGCAGTTCTTC; CDR3 protein: CASSRGTSGSGEQFF
V gene: TRBV19; D gene: NA; J gene: TRBJ2-7; clone size: NA; CDR3 DNA: TGTGCCAGTAGACCTTGGCCGACAGCTTCCTACGAGCAGTACTTC; CDR3 protein: CASRPWPTASYEQYF
V gene: TRBV27; D gene: NA; J gene: TRBJ2-2; clone size: few; CDR3 DNA: TGTGCCAGCAGTACGCGGACAGTAGGCGGGGAGCTGTTTTTT; CDR3 protein: CASSTRTVGGELFF
V gene: TRBV5-8; D gene: NA; J gene: TRBJ1-5; clone size: NA; CDR3 DNA: TGTGCCAGCAGCTTTCGTGGGGGACAGCCCCAGCATTTT; CDR3 protein: CASSFRGGQPQHF
V gene: TRBV19; D gene: TRBD2; J gene: TRBJ2-1; clone size: NA; CDR3 DNA: TGTGCCAGTACGGGGACTAGCGGGAGAGGGGAGCAGTTCTTC; CDR3 protein: CASTGTSGRGEQFF
V gene: TRBV19; D gene: TRBD2; J gene: TRBJ2-7; clone size: NA; CDR3 DNA: TGTGCCAGTAGTATCAACGGCGGGAGGTGGTACGAGCAGTACTTC; CDR3 protein: CASSINGGRWYEQYF
V gene: TRBV28; D gene: NA; J gene: TRBJ1-3; clone size: NA; CDR3 DNA: TGTGCCAGCAGTTTTGAGTTGGGAAACACCATATATTTT; CDR3 protein: CASSFELGNTIYF
V gene: TRBV11-2; D gene: TRBD2; J gene: TRBJ2-1; clone size: NA; CDR3 DNA: TGTGCCAGCAGCTCAGCCAGCGGGAGGGCCCGAGGCTACAATGAGCAGTTCTTC; CDR3 protein: CASSSASGRARGYNEQFF
V gene: TRBV7-8; D gene: TRBD2; J gene: TRBJ2-5; clone size: once; CDR3 DNA: TGTGCCAGCAGCGCCGAGTGGACTAGCGGGAGACTGGAGACCCAGTACTTC; CDR3 protein: CASSAEWTSGRLETQYF
V gene: TRBV7-6; D gene: NA; J gene: TRBJ1-5; clone size: many; CDR3 DNA: TGTGCCAGCAGCTTAGCCCCGGGTTGGGGCAATCAGCCCCAGCATTTT; CDR3 protein: CASSLAPGWGNQPQHF
V gene: TRBV29-1; D gene: NA; J gene: TRBJ1-3; clone size: NA; CDR3 DNA: TGCAGCGTTGAGTTGACAGATTACGGAAACACCATATATTTT; CDR3 protein: CSVELTDYGNTIYF
V gene: TRBV5-4; D gene: TRBD1; J gene: TRBJ2-1; clone size: NA; CDR3 DNA: TGTGCCAGCAGCTCAGGACAGGGGGAAGAGCAGTTCTTC; CDR3 protein: CASSSGQGEEQFF
V gene: TRBV30; D gene: NA; J gene: TRBJ2-4; clone size: NA; CDR3 DNA: TGTGCCTGGAGTGTCGCAAATACAAGGGCGGGGAACATTCAGTACTTC; CDR3 protein: CAWSVANTRAGNIQYF
V gene: TRBV28; D gene: TRBD1; J gene: TRBJ2-7; clone size: few; CDR3 DNA: TGTGCCAGCAGTTTATCGTGGACAGGGGTATTTCGCGAGCAGTACTTC; CDR3 protein: CASSLSWTGVFREQYF
V gene: TRBV6-6; D gene: TRBD1; J gene: TRBJ2-6; clone size: NA; CDR3 DNA: TGTGCCAGCAGTGCAGGGGGCTTGTCTGGGGCCAACGTCCTGACTTTC; CDR3 protein: CASSAGGLSGANVLTF
V gene: TRBV16; D gene: NA; J gene: TRBJ2-7; clone size: NA; CDR3 DNA: TGTGCCAGCAGCCAATTTGCAGGCAAGACATCCTACGAGCAGTACTTC; CDR3 protein: CASSQFAGKTSYEQYF
V gene: TRBV15; D gene: TRBD2; J gene: TRBJ2-5; clone size: NA; CDR3 DNA: TGTGCCACCAGCAGAGATCGACTAGCGGGAGGAGAGACCCAGTACTTC; CDR3 protein: CATSRDRLAGGETQYF
V gene: TRBV10-2; D gene: NA; J gene: TRBJ1-5; clone size: NA; CDR3 DNA: TGCGCCAGCAGTGAAAAAAGGGCTGGCAATCAGCCCCAGCATTTT; CDR3 protein: CASSEKRAGNQPQHF
V gene: TRBV30; D gene: NA; J gene: TRBJ1-1; clone size: NA; CDR3 DNA: TGTGCCTGGAGCTATGACAGGTGGTTGTCTTTCTTT; CDR3 protein: CAWSYDRWLSFF
V gene: TRBV28; D gene: NA; J gene: TRBJ1-1; clone size: NA; CDR3 DNA: TGTGCCAGCAGCCTCCGGGGGGCTGAAGCTTTCTTT; CDR3 protein: CASSLRGAEAFF
V gene: TRBV7-8; D gene: NA; J gene: TRBJ2-7; clone size: NA; CDR3 DNA: TGTGCCAGCAGCTTAAACGGCAGGCCCTACGAGCAGTACTTC; CDR3 protein: CASSLNGRPYEQYF